This passage covers 25 T cell receptor beta chains from one sample sequenced in a study of shared clonotypes between healthy human individuals. Libraries were prepared by immunoSEQ multiplex PCR; TCRdb keeps only in-frame clonotypes and omits some of them. The repertoire holds over a million clones, with 98% as singletons. Sequencing was carried out using naive CD4+ T cells sorted from blood. Subset denoted: CD45RA+ positively selected. The receptors here all came from a man between 25 and 39 years old in good health.

The chain carries TRBV29-1 and TRBJ2-5; a possible D gene is TRBD2 (5 bases). Per the germline V gene, CDR1 is SQVTM and CDR2 is ANQGSEA. The V end lost 4 bases, the J end lost 5 bases, and 20 bases lay between the germline ends. The CDR3 is made up of 15 amino acids. Here the CDR3 reads CSVVSSRGVLETQYF. DNA for the CDR3: TGCAGCGTTGTATCGTCTCGGGGAGTACTGGAGACCCAGTACTTC.

The J gene is TRBJ1-3, the V gene TRBV13; 7 nucleotides line up with TRBD1. J was trimmed by 0 bases and V by 7 bases; bases with no gene match: 9. The CDR3 contains 16 residues. Per germline, CDR1 PRHDT and CDR2 FYEKMQ (reference sequence). The CDR3 here is CASIRKGALSGNTIYF. The CDR3 DNA follows: TGTGCCAGCATCCGAAAGGGGGCCCTCTCTGGAAACACCATATATTTT.

The rearrangement links TRBV14 to TRBJ2-4; 7 bases line up with TRBD1. Trimming took 0 bases from V and 0 from J; bases not matched to a gene: 14. From germline, CDR1 is SGHDN and CDR2 FVKESK. The CDR3 is 20 residues long. In nucleotides, the CDR3 is TGTGCCAGCAGCCAAGAAGGGGGCCAGGGCGCCGCGCCAGCCAAAAACATTCAGTACTTC. Translating gives CASSQEGGQGAAPAKNIQYF.

The chain carries TRBV10-3 and TRBJ2-7, with 7 bases that match TRBD1. This CDR3 has 17 residues. J lost 2 bases, V lost 5 bases, and 15 bases had no gene match. The V gene's germline CDR1 is ENHRY and CDR2 SYGVKD. The CDR3 nucleotides read TGTGCCATCAGTAAGAACCGGGACAGCTACGATGCCTACGAGCAGTACTTC. Its protein product is CAISKNRDSYDAYEQYF.

A word on this clone: This same CDR3 is encoded by further DNA sequences in the sample. The rearrangement joins TRBV19 to TRBJ2-7, with unresolved D. CDR1 is LNHDA, CDR2 SQIVND, per germline (reference sequence). This CDR3 region has 12 residues. Trimming left V 6 bases short and J 4 bases short, with 10 bases between. In nucleotides, the CDR3 is TGTGCCAGTAGCCGGGTGGGTTACGAGCAGTACTTC. This sequence encodes CASSRVGYEQYF.

The chain has TRBV5-1 and TRBJ2-7; D possibly corresponds to TRBD1 (6 bases). The CDR3 totals 14 residues. Per the germline V gene, CDR1 is SGHRS and CDR2 is YFSETQ. V was pared by 1 base and J by 2 bases, with 10 bases between. CDR3 in DNA: TGCGCCAGCAGCTTGAGGACAGAAGCCTACGAGCAGTACTTC. This sequence encodes CASSLRTEAYEQYF.

About this clone itself: Other DNA sequences of this sample code for an identical CDR3. V is TRBV28 and J is TRBJ2-7; D ambiguous. Germline assignment: CDR1 MDHEN and CDR2 SYDVKM. This CDR3 is 12 amino acids long. V lost 2 bases to trimming and J lost 3 bases, with 5 bases between them. The DNA for the CDR3 is TGTGCCAGCAGTTTACTAGACTACGAGCAGTACTTC. Translating it yields CASSLLDYEQYF.

V gene TRBV5-4 combines with J gene TRBJ2-3; possible D gene TRBD2, 5 bases. Trimming took off 4 bases at V and 0 bases at J, with 15 bases between the two ends. CDR1 SGHNT and CDR2 YYREEE come from the germline V gene (reference sequence). The CDR3 sequence is 16 residues long. DNA for the CDR3: TGTGCCAGCAGCCAACGGGGTACTACTAGCACAGATACGCAGTATTTT. Its protein product is CASSQRGTTSTDTQYF.

V is TRBV2 and J is TRBJ2-2; 10 bases fit TRBD1. The germline CDR1 and CDR2 sequences are SNHLY and FYNNEI. The J segment lost 5 bases and the V segment lost 11 bases, leaving 5 bases of the junction unmatched. This CDR3 has 13 amino acids. CDR3 protein: CAGRQGATGELFF. CDR3 coding DNA: TGTGCCGGTAGACAGGGGGCGACCGGGGAGCTGTTTTTT.

The chain has TRBV28 and TRBJ1-5; D might be TRBD1 (6 bases). Germline assignment: CDR1 MDHEN and CDR2 SYDVKM. The CDR3 sequence is 13 residues long. V was shortened by 7 bases and J by 7 bases, with 14 bases between the two germline ends. This CDR3 is CASTYSRGQPQHF. The DNA for the CDR3 is TGTGCCAGCACATATTCCAGGGGCCAGCCCCAGCATTTT.

This chain links TRBV6-6 with TRBJ2-2; 7 bases agree with TRBD2. The germline gives CDR1 MNHNY, CDR2 SVGAGI (reference sequence). V lost 8 bases and J lost 7; bases outside the gene matches: 7. The CDR3 covers 13 residues. This CDR3 is CASVGRPGGELFF. In DNA, the CDR3 is TGTGCCAGCGTCGGGAGGCCGGGCGGGGAGCTGTTTTTT.

The rearrangement uses TRBV6-1 and TRBJ1-5; no clear D. V was trimmed by 2 bases and J by 2 bases, leaving 7 bases between them. The CDR3 sequence is 14 residues long. Looked up from germline, CDR1 is MNHNS and CDR2 is SASEGT. CDR3 loop: CASSELDGNQPQHF. For the CDR3, the DNA is TGTGCCAGCAGTGAATTGGATGGCAATCAGCCCCAGCATTTT.

The chain carries TRBV28 and TRBJ2-5; D not resolved. The CDR3 consists of 13 residues. Trimming removed 2 bases at V and 2 bases at J, with 6 bases between. CDR1 and CDR2 from the germline V gene are MDHEN and SYDVKM. The CDR3 sequence: CASSLLLQETQYF. In DNA, the CDR3 is TGTGCCAGCAGTTTACTGCTACAAGAGACCCAGTACTTC.

The V call is TRBV5-1, the J call TRBJ2-4, with 9 bases that match TRBD1. CDR1 SGHRS and CDR2 YFSETQ come from the germline V gene. The CDR3 has 14 residues. J was trimmed by 6 bases and V by 4 bases; bases with no gene match: 5. The chain's CDR3 is CASSQTGQGNIQYF. The CDR3 coding sequence is TGCGCCAGCAGCCAGACGGGACAGGGAAACATTCAGTACTTC.

The gene calls are TRBV7-6 and TRBJ2-1; the D is unclear. Deletions cut 2 bases from V and 5 bases from J, with 7 bases between. CDR3 size: 13 residues. Germline V gives CDR1 SGHVS, CDR2 FNYEAQ. The CDR3 spells CASSLPSNNEQFF. CDR3 nucleotides: TGTGCCAGCAGCTTACCGAGTAACAATGAGCAGTTCTTC.

The rearrangement joins TRBV28 to TRBJ1-3; 9 nucleotides align to TRBD1. The CDR3 is 17 residues long. The V and J ends lost 5 bases and 4 bases, in that order; junction bases with no gene match: 12. Germline-derived CDR1 and CDR2 are MDHEN and SYDVKM. CDR3 sequence reads: CASSASPGTGSGNTIYF. The CDR3 nucleotides read TGTGCCAGCAGTGCCAGTCCCGGGACAGGGTCCGGAAACACCATATATTTT.

The chain carries TRBV10-1 and TRBJ2-7, with TRBD2 matching over 9 bases. The V gene end was trimmed by 8 bases and the J gene end by 6 bases; junction bases not matched to a gene: 14. Germline V lookup: CDR1 WNHNN, CDR2 SYGVQD (reference sequence). The CDR3 spans 15 residues. This CDR3 is CASSSAGTSPSEQYF. In nucleotides, the CDR3 is TGCGCCAGCTCCTCAGCTGGGACTAGCCCTTCCGAGCAGTACTTC.

This chain connects TRBV27 to TRBJ1-2; perhaps TRBD1 as D (5 bases). Germline V lookup: CDR1 MNHEY, CDR2 SMNVEV (reference sequence). V lost 8 bases and J 3 bases, leaving 16 bases between the germline ends. CDR3 length: 14 amino acids. This CDR3 reads CASSRTGTHYGYTF. CDR3 nucleotide sequence: TGTGCCAGCTCGCGTACCGGGACGCACTATGGCTACACCTTC.

The genes are TRBV28 and TRBJ2-2; 10 nucleotides match TRBD2. Looked up from germline, CDR1 is MDHEN and CDR2 is SYDVKM. The trim removed 2 bases at V and 0 bases at J, leaving 3 bases unmatched. This CDR3 is built from 17 residues. This chain's CDR3 is CASSLGGLAANTGELFF. In DNA form, the CDR3 reads TGTGCCAGCAGTTTAGGCGGACTAGCGGCGAACACCGGGGAGCTGTTTTTT.

The V gene is TRBV5-6, the J gene TRBJ2-1; unclear D gene. Germline CDR1 reads SGHDT; CDR2 reads YYEEEE. Deletions cut 0 bases from V and 7 bases from J, with 5 bases between. CDR3 length equals 12 residues. DNA of the CDR3: TGTGCCAGCAGCTTGGCCGGAAATGAGCAGTTCTTC. Protein product: CASSLAGNEQFF.

This chain connects TRBV6-6 to TRBJ1-2, with TRBD1 identical over 10 bases. The V and J ends lost 5 bases and 4 bases, in that order; junction bases with no gene match: 7. Germline values: CDR1 MNHNY, CDR2 SVGAGI (reference sequence). The CDR3 is 15 residues long. The CDR3 bases are TGTGCCAGCAGTCCTCTCCGACAGGGGGCCTATGGCTACACCTTC. Translation: CASSPLRQGAYGYTF.

This chain joins TRBV18 and TRBJ2-5, with D perhaps matching TRBD2 (5 bases). This CDR3 contains 14 residues. CDR1 KGHSH and CDR2 LQKENI come from the germline V gene. Trimming took 6 bases from V and 2 from J, leaving 13 bases between them. The CDR3: CASSPSLAQETQYF. The CDR3 DNA sequence: TGTGCCAGCTCCCCTAGCCTAGCTCAAGAGACCCAGTACTTC. Variable domain in full (rest from reference TRBV18 and TRBJ2-5): NAGVMQNPRHLVRRRGQEARLRCSPMKGHSHVYWYRQLPEEGLKFMVYLQKENIIDESGMPKERFSAEFPKEGPSILRIQQVVRGDSAAYFCASSPSLAQETQYFGPGTRLLVL.

This clone was detected only a few times. Other DNA sequences in the same sample also yield this CDR3. V and J are TRBV7-9 and TRBJ2-2, with a weak D call TRBD1 (5 bases). The germline gives CDR1 SEHNR, CDR2 FQNEAQ (reference sequence). The CDR3 consists of 13 residues. V was trimmed by 1 base and J by 6 bases, leaving 6 bases between them. The CDR3 DNA sequence: TGTGCCAGCAGCTTAGAAGGGGCCGGGGAGCTGTTTTTT. Its translation: CASSLEGAGELFF.

The sample holds one count of this clone. This rearrangement joins TRBV11-2 to TRBJ1-4; TRBD1 matches at 10 bases. Germline V gene data show CDR1 as SGHAT and CDR2 as FQNNGV. The J segment lost 8 bases and the V segment lost 5 bases, leaving 8 bases of the junction unmatched. The CDR3 extends over 15 amino acids. In DNA, the CDR3 is TGTGCCAGCAGCACAACCGGGACAGGGGCCGAAAAACTGTTTTTT. It specifies CASSTTGTGAEKLFF.

The chain employs TRBV25-1 and TRBJ1-1, with TRBD1 matching 7 bases. The CDR3 is made up of 15 amino acids. Looked up from germline, CDR1 is MGHDK and CDR2 is SYGVNS. V shed 2 bases and J 4 bases; nucleotides not matched to a gene: 7. The CDR3 DNA is TGTGCCAGCAGTGAACCCCGACAGGGAAGCACTGAAGCTTTCTTT. Its protein is CASSEPRQGSTEAFF. The full variable domain, rest sourced from reference TRBV25-1 and TRBJ1-1, is EADIYQTPRYLVIGTGKKITLECSQTMGHDKMYWYQQDPGMELHLIHYSYGVNSTEKGDLSSESTVSRIRTEHFPLTLESARPSHTSQYLCASSEPRQGSTEAFFGQGTRLTVV.